Listed here are 29 T cell receptor beta chains from one sample, sequenced in a study of read filtering for tumor transcriptome and immune sequencing. This library used 300 to 450 ng RNA and molecular barcoded adaptors spanning alpha/delta and beta/gamma chains. One entry per CDR3 protein, called by TCRdb with MiXCR from the reads. The sample consists of around 140,000 distinct CDR3 sequences, roughly 13% of them appearing once. The sequencing sample was made of a population of CD138-negative cells sorted from bone marrow. The receptors were gathered from a donor aged 40 or over with multiple myeloma.

This clonotype was observed many times. The chain carries TRBV2 and TRBJ2-3; D perhaps matches TRBD2 (5 bases). This CDR3 comprises 17 residues. Germline V lookup: CDR1 SNHLY, CDR2 FYNNEI. The V and J ends lost 3 bases and 1 base respectively, with 17 bases between them. The CDR3 sequence: CASSDPAVKRGTDTQYF. As DNA, the CDR3 is TGTGCCAGCAGTGACCCAGCGGTAAAGAGGGGCACAGATACGCAGTATTTT.

This clonotype was seen repeatedly, ten times or more. In nucleotides, the CDR3 is TGCGCCAGCAGCTTGGGTGTATTAGGGGACACTGAAGCTTTCTTT. This encodes CASSLGVLGDTEAFF. The chain uses TRBV5-1 and TRBJ1-1; D possibly corresponds to TRBD1 (5 bases). From germline, CDR1 is SGHRS and CDR2 YFSETQ. Deletions cut 0 bases from V and 3 bases from J, with 12 bases between. The CDR3 is made up of 15 amino acids. Drawing the rest from reference TRBV5-1 and TRBJ1-1, the complete variable domain is KAGVTQTPRYLIKTRGQQVTLSCSPISGHRSVSWYQQTPGQGLQFLFEYFSETQRNKGNFPGRFSGRQFSNSRSEMNVSTLELGDSALYLCASSLGVLGDTEAFFGQGTRLTVV.

To note about this clonotype: A much larger clone differs by one base, so this may be a read error. The chain employs TRBV20-1 and TRBJ2-7; 8 positions match TRBD1. This CDR3 comprises 13 residues. Germline CDR1 reads DFQATT; CDR2 reads SNEGSKA (reference sequence). The CDR3 DNA reads as TGCAGAGCTACGGACAGGGAAACCTACGAGCAGTACTTC. Translating gives CRATDRETYEQYF.

The table lists this clonotype with many counts. The chain employs TRBV11-2 and TRBJ2-7, with TRBD2 matching over 10 bases. This CDR3 spans 15 amino acids. V was pared by 1 base and J by 3 bases, with 3 bases of the junction left unmatched. CDR1 is SGHAT and CDR2 is FQNNGV in the germline V gene. The CDR3 protein is CASSLGTSGIYEQYF. The DNA of the CDR3 is TGTGCCAGCAGCTTAGGTACTAGCGGGATCTACGAGCAGTACTTC.

Concerning this clonotype: A much larger clonotype is one base distant, so this may be a read error. The V call is TRBV12-5, the J call TRBJ1-5, with a possible D match to TRBD1 (6 bases). V lost 2 bases and J lost 5, with 13 bases in between. The germline V gene has CDR1 LGHNT and CDR2 FRNRAP. The CDR3 length is 15 residues. This chain's CDR3 is CASGLWVRGYQPQHF. CDR3 bases: TGTGCTAGTGGTTTGTGGGTCAGGGGATATCAGCCCCAGCATTTT.

Remarks on this clonotype: A read error may be the cause here, since a much bigger clone is one base away. The rearrangement uses TRBV20-1 and TRBJ1-1; no clear D. Germline V gene lookup returns CDR1 DFQATT and CDR2 SNEGSKA (reference sequence). The CDR3 totals 12 residues. Deletions cut 5 bases from V and 0 bases from J, with 7 bases between. CDR3 protein: CSAYQMNTEAFF. The CDR3 coding sequence is TGCAGTGCTTATCAGATGAACACTGAAGCTTTCTTT.

In this sample, this clonotype turned up a few times. The gene calls are TRBV7-8 and TRBJ2-1; TRBD1 or TRBD2 may be the D gene (5 bases each). This CDR3 region has 16 residues. Trimming removed 1 base at V and 2 bases at J, with 12 bases between. The germline CDR1 and CDR2 sequences are SGHVS and FQNEAQ. CDR3 nucleotide sequence: TGTGCCAGCAGCTTAGTGGGGACGACCCCCTACAATGAGCAGTTCTTC. Translating it yields CASSLVGTTPYNEQFF. Full variable domain (remainder filled in from reference TRBV7-8 and TRBJ2-1): GAGVSQSPRYKVAKRGQDVALRCDPISGHVSLFWYQQALGQGPEFLTYFQNEAQLDKSGLPSDRFFAERPEGSVSTLKIQRTQQEDSAVYLCASSLVGTTPYNEQFFGPGTRLTVL.

This clonotype was recorded many times. The gene calls are TRBV18 and TRBJ1-1, with D possibly TRBD1 on 6 matching bases. The CDR3 is 15 amino acids. V was pared by 3 bases and J by 7 bases, with 18 bases between. Germline-derived CDR1 and CDR2 are KGHSH and LQKENI. The CDR3 DNA reads TGTGCCAGCTCACCGCCCTCACAGGGTAGGGATGAAGCTTTCTTT. Protein sequence: CASSPPSQGRDEAFF.

The sample holds many counts of this clonotype. The V call is TRBV12-3 or TRBV12-4, the J call TRBJ1-1; TRBD1 aligns across 8 bases. The CDR3 is 14 residues long. After removal of 6 bases from V and 1 base from J, the junction contained 4 bases not matched to a gene. CDR3 amino acids: CASRLTGANTEAFF. As DNA, the CDR3 is TGTGCCAGCAGACTGACAGGGGCGAACACTGAAGCTTTCTTT.

The chain uses TRBV15 and TRBJ2-7, with a possible D match to TRBD1 (5 bases). Between the trimmed V and J ends, which lost 1 base and 0 bases, there was a span of 19 bases. CDR1 is LNHNV, CDR2 YYDKDF, per germline (reference sequence). CDR3 size: 18 residues. The CDR3 DNA is TGTGCCACCAGCAGAGGGTCGACAGTCCTCCTTGGCTCCTACGAGCAGTACTTC. This sequence encodes CATSRGSTVLLGSYEQYF.

This clonotype was counted at least ten times. The rearrangement links TRBV27 to TRBJ2-7; D tentatively reads TRBD1 or TRBD2 (5 bases each). Trimming shortened V by 5 bases and J by 5 bases, and 16 bases separated the two germline ends. The CDR3 consists of 14 residues. In germline, CDR1 is MNHEY, CDR2 SMNVEV (reference sequence). The CDR3 here is CASSLDSMEDEQYF. Written as DNA, the CDR3 is TGTGCCAGCAGTCTTGACAGTATGGAGGACGAGCAGTACTTC.

In its sample, this clonotype was seen many times. The chain joins TRBV12-3 or TRBV12-4 to TRBJ1-5; a possible D gene is TRBD1 (6 bases). CDR3 length: 16 amino acids. Trimming removed 7 bases from V and 2 bases from J, with 18 bases in between. DNA for the CDR3: TGTGCCAGCACTACGGACAGCCTGGGAGGCAATCAGCCCCAGCATTTT. Translated: CASTTDSLGGNQPQHF.

This clonotype has a count of ten or more. The chain uses TRBV5-5 and TRBJ2-2, with D perhaps matching TRBD1 or TRBD2 (6 bases each). Trimming cost V 0 bases and J 7 bases, with 10 bases left between them. The CDR3 is made up of 14 amino acids. Germline V gene lookup returns CDR1 SGHKS and CDR2 YYEKEE (reference sequence). The CDR3 DNA follows: TGTGCCAGCAGCTTGGAGGGGGGTAGCGGGGAGCTGTTTTTT. It is translated as CASSLEGGSGELFF.

In the case of this clonotype: This may be a read error, as it is one base from a much larger clone. V is TRBV4-1 and J is TRBJ2-1; 7 nucleotides line up with TRBD2. Germline assignment: CDR1 MGHRA and CDR2 YSYEKL. The CDR3 loop spans 16 amino acids. Written as DNA, the CDR3 is TGTGCCAGCAGCCCCGGACTAGGGCTATCCTGCAATGAGCAGTTCTTC. Translating it yields CASSPGLGLSCNEQFF.

This clonotype was seen only a few times. The chain has TRBV4-2 and TRBJ1-1; TRBD1 aligns across 7 bases. With V trimmed by 2 bases and J by 1 base, 4 bases remained unmatched. Germline CDR1 is LGHNA and CDR2 is YNFKEQ. The length of the CDR3 is 15 residues. CDR3 DNA sequence: TGTGCCAGCAGCCAACCCCGGACAGGGAACACTGAAGCTTTCTTT. Residues: CASSQPRTGNTEAFF.

There are many counts of this clonotype. The rearrangement joins TRBV7-2 to TRBJ2-5; D is possibly TRBD2 (6 bases). Between the trimmed V and J ends, which lost 5 bases and 5 bases, there was a span of 15 bases. The CDR3 is made up of 14 amino acids. The V gene's germline CDR1 is SGHTA and CDR2 FQGNSA. The CDR3 coding sequence is TGTGCCAGCAGCCCCCCCGGGGGTATGGAGACCCAGTACTTC. Translating gives CASSPPGGMETQYF.

The V call is TRBV5-1, the J call TRBJ2-5, with TRBD2 matching over 7 bases. CDR1 SGHRS and CDR2 YFSETQ come from the germline V gene. V was pared by 4 bases and J by 2 bases, with 5 bases of the junction left unmatched. The CDR3 is 14 residues long. CDR3 loop: CASSPGLDQETQYF. CDR3 sequence (DNA): TGCGCCAGCAGCCCCGGACTAGATCAAGAGACCCAGTACTTC.

This clonotype showed up many times. A read error is likely, as this CDR3 ends without the conserved phenylalanine or tryptophan. Here the CDR3 reads CSARDAAGSYNEQFL. CDR3 coding DNA: TGCAGTGCTAGAGATGCAGCGGGATCCTACAATGAGCAGTTCCTC. This chain connects TRBV20-1 to TRBJ2-1; 7 bases map to TRBD2. CDR1 is DFQATT and CDR2 is SNEGSKA in the germline V gene (reference sequence). Germline trimming cut 0 bases from V and 1 base from J; bases unmatched to any gene: 3. CDR3 length: 15 amino acids.

This clonotype was recorded at least ten times. V is TRBV30 and J is TRBJ1-2; the D is unclear. V was clipped by 7 bases and J by 9 bases, with 21 bases between them. CDR3 length: 13 amino acids. Germline loops: CDR1 GTSNPN, CDR2 SVGIG (reference sequence). The DNA for the CDR3 is TGTGCCTCCTCGGATCTTGAAGGCGGCCGCTACACCTTC. Translating gives CASSDLEGGRYTF.

This clonotype was seen a few times. V usage is TRBV19 and J usage is TRBJ2-1; 10 nucleotides line up with TRBD2. Germline CDR1 is LNHDA and CDR2 is SQIVND (reference sequence). Trimming at V came to 5 bases and at J to 0 bases, leaving 13 bases not matched to a gene. The CDR3 runs 19 residues. The CDR3 loop is CASSDPPPPSGSSYNEQFF. The CDR3 DNA is TGTGCCAGTAGTGACCCCCCCCCCCCTAGCGGGAGCTCCTACAATGAGCAGTTCTTC.

Ten or more counts support this clonotype. V and J are TRBV20-1 and TRBJ2-5; D call uncertain. V lost 5 bases and J lost 3, with 13 bases in between. CDR1 and CDR2 (germline): DFQATT, SNEGSKA (reference sequence). This CDR3 is built from 13 residues. The CDR3 region has the DNA TGCAGTGCTCGGCCGAGTGGCGAAGAGACCCAGTACTTC. This sequence encodes CSARPSGEETQYF.

This clonotype was recorded many times. J is TRBJ2-7 and V is TRBV12-3 or TRBV12-4; D is unresolved. This CDR3 has 14 amino acids. V lost 2 bases to trimming and J lost 3 bases, with 11 bases between them. Here the CDR3 reads CASSLSQPLYEQYF. Here the CDR3 DNA reads TGTGCCAGCAGTTTAAGCCAACCTCTCTACGAGCAGTACTTC.

A few counts support this clonotype. This may be a read error: a much more frequent sequence differs by one nucleotide. V and J are TRBV4-2 and TRBJ2-1; possible D gene TRBD2, 6 bases. The CDR3 length is 15 residues. Per the germline V gene, CDR1 is LGHNA and CDR2 is YNFKEQ. Here the CDR3 reads CASSQIPAGYNGQFF. CDR3 nucleotides: TGTGCCAGCAGCCAGATCCCAGCGGGCTACAATGGGCAGTTCTTC.

The chain has TRBV19 and TRBJ1-5; 7 bases are a match to TRBD1. The CDR3 sequence is 16 residues long. With V trimmed by 7 bases and J by 0 bases, 9 bases remained unmatched. The germline CDR1 and CDR2 sequences are LNHDA and SQIVND (reference sequence). The CDR3 here is CASKTRDRTSNQPQHF. The CDR3, as DNA: TGTGCCAGTAAGACCCGGGACAGAACTAGCAATCAGCCCCAGCATTTT.

A note on this clonotype: A read error may be the cause here, since a much bigger clone is one base away. Here the CDR3 omits its conserved ending phenylalanine or tryptophan, so a read error is the likely source. The V and J genes are TRBV29-1 and TRBJ2-3; possible D gene TRBD2, 7 bases. V was shortened by 5 bases and J by 0 bases, with 12 bases between the two germline ends. The CDR3 spans 14 residues. Per the germline V gene, CDR1 is SQVTM and CDR2 is ANQGSEA. CDR3 residues: CSVREDSSTDTQYL. The DNA for the CDR3 is TGCAGCGTTCGGGAGGACAGTAGCACAGATACGCAGTATCTT.

There are many counts of this clonotype. The rearrangement links TRBV27 to TRBJ2-1; D not certain. The CDR3 is 12 amino acids. V lost 6 bases to trimming and J lost 7 bases, with 10 bases between them. Germline-derived CDR1 and CDR2 are MNHEY and SMNVEV (reference sequence). The CDR3 DNA is TGTGCCAGCAGCTTTATACGGAATGAGCAGTTCTTC. Its protein is CASSFIRNEQFF.

About this clonotype itself: An end of the junction does not agree with germline; a read error may underlie this. V and J are TRBV19 and TRBJ2-2; D may match TRBD1 or TRBD2 (7 bases each). CDR1 is LNHDA and CDR2 is SQIVND in the germline V gene (reference sequence). CDR3 size: 15 residues. The CDR3 sequence is CASSQGTAGKRELFF. The CDR3 DNA reads as TGTGCCAGTAGTCAAGGGACAGCGGGGAAAAGGGAGCTGTTTTTC. The complete variable domain, with remaining parts taken from reference TRBV19 and TRBJ2-2, reads DGGITQSPKYLFRKEGQNVTLSCEQNLNHDAMYWYRQDPGQGLRLIYYSQIVNDFQKGDIAEGYSVSREKKESFPLTVTSAQKNPTAFYLCASSQGTAGKRELFFGEGSRLTVL.

This clonotype has a count of ten or more. The chain is built from TRBV24-1 and TRBJ2-5; TRBD2 aligns across 9 bases. The CDR3 is made up of 19 amino acids. Per the germline V gene, CDR1 is KGHDR and CDR2 is SFDVKD. Germline trimming cut 3 bases from V and 5 bases from J; bases unmatched to any gene: 18. CDR3 in amino acids: CATSDTHGAGGPSWETQYF. The CDR3 DNA reads as TGTGCCACCAGTGATACCCACGGCGCGGGAGGGCCCTCTTGGGAGACCCAGTACTTC.

As concerns this clonotype: A much larger clonotype is one base distant, so this may be a read error. The V call is TRBV15, the J call TRBJ2-7; D gene ambiguous. Looked up from germline, CDR1 is LNHNV and CDR2 is YYDKDF (reference sequence). CDR3 size: 13 residues. CDR3 bases: TGTGCCACCAGCATGTTCAGGAGCAACGAGCAGCACTTC. Its protein product is CATSMFRSNEQHF.